This TCR beta chain emerged from a study of blood T cell repertoires in COVID-19. Study summary: Sites in the United States, Italy and Spain provided acute and convalescent COVID-19 samples. The cDNA or gDNA used as material had been derived from T cells, B-cell-depleted T cells, or PBMCs.

Original analysis: Estimated nucleated cell counts came from reference gene primer amplification. Measured with immunoSEQ multiplex PCR; TCRdb has only the in-frame clones, and not every one. Clonal size and the V and J genes are those of that table, whereas D and trimming came from the DNA. The sample lists roughly 76,000 clones; approximately 78% were seen once. CDR1 and CDR2 from the germline V gene are PRHDT and FYEKMQ (reference sequence). Trimming removed 4 bases from V and 6 bases from J; junction bases left unmatched: 6. The CDR3 extends over 14 amino acids. This receptor was identified in a woman aged 65 to 85 with acute or convalescent COVID-19. This chain connects TRBV13 to TRBJ2-7; 10 bases match TRBD1. The sequenced material came from peripheral blood. CDR3 coding DNA: TGTGCCAGCAGCTCCCGGGACAGGGGACCCGAGCAGTACTTC. Encoded protein: CASSSRDRGPEQYF.